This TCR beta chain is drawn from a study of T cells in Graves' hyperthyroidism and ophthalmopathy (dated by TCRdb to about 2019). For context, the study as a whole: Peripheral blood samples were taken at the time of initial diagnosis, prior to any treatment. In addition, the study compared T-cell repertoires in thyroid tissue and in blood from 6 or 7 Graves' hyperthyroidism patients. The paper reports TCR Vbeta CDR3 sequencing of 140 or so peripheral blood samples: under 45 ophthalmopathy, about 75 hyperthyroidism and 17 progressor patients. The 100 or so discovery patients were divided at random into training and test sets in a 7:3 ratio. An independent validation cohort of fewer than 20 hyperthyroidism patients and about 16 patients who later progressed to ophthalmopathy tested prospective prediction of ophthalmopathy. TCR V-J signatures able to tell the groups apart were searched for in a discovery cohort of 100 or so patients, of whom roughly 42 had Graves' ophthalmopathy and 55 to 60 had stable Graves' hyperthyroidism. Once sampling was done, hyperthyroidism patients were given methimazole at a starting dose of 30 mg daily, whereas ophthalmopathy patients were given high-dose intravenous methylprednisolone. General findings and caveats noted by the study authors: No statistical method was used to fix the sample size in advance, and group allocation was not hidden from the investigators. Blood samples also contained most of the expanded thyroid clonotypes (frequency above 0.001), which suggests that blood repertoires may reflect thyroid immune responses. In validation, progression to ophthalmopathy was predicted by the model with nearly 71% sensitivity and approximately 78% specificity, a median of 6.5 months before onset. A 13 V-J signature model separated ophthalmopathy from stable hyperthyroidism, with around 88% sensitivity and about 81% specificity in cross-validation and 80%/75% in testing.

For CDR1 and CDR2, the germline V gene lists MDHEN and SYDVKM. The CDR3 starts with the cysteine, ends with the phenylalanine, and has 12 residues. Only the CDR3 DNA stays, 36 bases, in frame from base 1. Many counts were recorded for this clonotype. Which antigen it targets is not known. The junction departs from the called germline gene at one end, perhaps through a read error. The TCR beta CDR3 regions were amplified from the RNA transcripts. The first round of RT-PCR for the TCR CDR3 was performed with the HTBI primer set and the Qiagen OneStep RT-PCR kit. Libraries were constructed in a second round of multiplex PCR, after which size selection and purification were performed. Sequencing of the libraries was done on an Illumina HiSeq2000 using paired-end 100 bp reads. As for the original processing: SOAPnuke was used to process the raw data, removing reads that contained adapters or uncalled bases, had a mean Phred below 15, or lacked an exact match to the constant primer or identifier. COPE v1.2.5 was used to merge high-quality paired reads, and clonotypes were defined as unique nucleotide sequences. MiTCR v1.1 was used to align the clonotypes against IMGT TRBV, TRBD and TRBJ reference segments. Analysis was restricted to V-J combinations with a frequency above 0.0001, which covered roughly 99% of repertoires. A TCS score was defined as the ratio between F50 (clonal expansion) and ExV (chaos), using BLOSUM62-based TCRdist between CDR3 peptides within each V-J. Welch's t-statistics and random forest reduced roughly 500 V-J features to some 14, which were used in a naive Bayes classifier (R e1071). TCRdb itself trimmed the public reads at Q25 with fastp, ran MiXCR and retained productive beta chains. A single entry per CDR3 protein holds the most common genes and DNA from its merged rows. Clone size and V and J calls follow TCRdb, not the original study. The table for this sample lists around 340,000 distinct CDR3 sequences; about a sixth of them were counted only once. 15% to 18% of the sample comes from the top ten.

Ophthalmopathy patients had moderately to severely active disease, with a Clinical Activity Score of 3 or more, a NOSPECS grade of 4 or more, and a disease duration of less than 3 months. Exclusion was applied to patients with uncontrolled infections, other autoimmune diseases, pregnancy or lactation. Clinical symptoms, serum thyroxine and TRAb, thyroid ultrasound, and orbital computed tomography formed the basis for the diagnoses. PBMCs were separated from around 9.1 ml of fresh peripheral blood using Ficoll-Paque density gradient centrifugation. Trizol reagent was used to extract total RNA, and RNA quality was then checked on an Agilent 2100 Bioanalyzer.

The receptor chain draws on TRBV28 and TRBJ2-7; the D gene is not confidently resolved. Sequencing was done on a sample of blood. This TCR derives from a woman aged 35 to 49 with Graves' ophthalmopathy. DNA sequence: TGTGCCAGCAGTTTGGTATCCTACGGGCAGTACTTC. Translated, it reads CASSLVSYGQYF.